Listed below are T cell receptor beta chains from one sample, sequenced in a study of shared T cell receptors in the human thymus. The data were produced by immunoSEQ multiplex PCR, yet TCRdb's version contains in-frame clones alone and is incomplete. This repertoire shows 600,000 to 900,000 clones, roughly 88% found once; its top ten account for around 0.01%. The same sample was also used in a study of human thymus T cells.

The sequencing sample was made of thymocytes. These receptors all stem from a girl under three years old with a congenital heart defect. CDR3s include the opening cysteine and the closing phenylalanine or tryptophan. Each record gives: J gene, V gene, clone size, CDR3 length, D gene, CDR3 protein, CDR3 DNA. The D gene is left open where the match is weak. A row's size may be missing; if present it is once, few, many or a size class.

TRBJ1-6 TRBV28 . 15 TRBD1 CASSYPDREASPLHF TGTGCCAGCAGTTACCCGGACAGGGAGGCTTCACCCCTCCACTTT
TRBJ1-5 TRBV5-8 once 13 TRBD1 CASSLQGNQPQHF TGTGCCAGCAGCTTACAGGGGAATCAGCCCCAGCATTTT
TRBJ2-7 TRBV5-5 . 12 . CASSSTRGEQYF TGTGCCAGCAGTTCGACTAGGGGAGAGCAGTACTTC
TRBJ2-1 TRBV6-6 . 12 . CASSYPSDEQFF TGTGCCAGCAGTTACCCGAGCGATGAGCAGTTCTTC
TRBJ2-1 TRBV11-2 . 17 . CASSLVSCGGYRNEQFF TGTGCCAGCAGCTTAGTTTCTTGTGGGGGGTATAGGAATGAGCAGTTCTTC
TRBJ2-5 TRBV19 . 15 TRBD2 CASSDGGLARETQYF TGTGCCAGTAGTGACGGGGGACTAGCGCGGGAGACCCAGTACTTC
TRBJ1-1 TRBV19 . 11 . CASRTSGQAFF TGTGCCAGTAGAACCTCGGGTCAAGCTTTCTTT
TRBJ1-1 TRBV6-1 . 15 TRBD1 CASSRTGGLNTEAFF TGTGCCAGCAGCCGTACAGGGGGCCTGAACACTGAAGCTTTCTTT
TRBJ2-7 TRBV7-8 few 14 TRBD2 CASKERGGPHEQYF TGTGCCAGCAAAGAGCGGGGGGGCCCCCACGAGCAGTACTTC
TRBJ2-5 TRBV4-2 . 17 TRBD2 CASSRIMGSGELETQYF TGTGCCAGCAGCCGCATTATGGGGAGCGGGGAGTTGGAGACCCAGTACTTC
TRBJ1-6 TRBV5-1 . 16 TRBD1 CASSLPTGAYNSPLHF TGCGCCAGCAGCTTGCCGACAGGGGCCTATAATTCACCCCTCCACTTT
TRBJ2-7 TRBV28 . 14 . CASSFCGPLAEQYF TGTGCCAGCAGTTTTTGTGGGCCCCTCGCCGAGCAGTACTTC
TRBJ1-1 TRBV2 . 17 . CASSEAFRKILTLRAFF TGTGCCAGCAGTGAAGCGTTCCGGAAGATTTTGACCCTGAGGGCTTTCTTT
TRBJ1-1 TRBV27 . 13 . CASSETVNTEAFF TGTGCCAGCAGCGAGACAGTGAACACTGAAGCTTTCTTT
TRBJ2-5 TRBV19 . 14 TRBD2 CASRGRGGRETQYF TGTGCCAGTAGGGGACGGGGGGGCAGGGAGACCCAGTACTTC
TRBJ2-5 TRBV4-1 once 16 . CASSQDYGQQKETQYF TGCGCCAGCAGCCAAGATTATGGGCAGCAAAAAGAGACCCAGTACTTC
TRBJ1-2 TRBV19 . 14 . CASKGDTKNYGYTF TGTGCCAGTAAGGGGGACACGAAGAACTATGGCTACACCTTC
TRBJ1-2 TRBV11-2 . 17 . CASSVHTGPLSVYGYTF TGTGCCAGCAGCGTTCATACAGGGCCCCTTTCCGTTTATGGCTACACCTTC